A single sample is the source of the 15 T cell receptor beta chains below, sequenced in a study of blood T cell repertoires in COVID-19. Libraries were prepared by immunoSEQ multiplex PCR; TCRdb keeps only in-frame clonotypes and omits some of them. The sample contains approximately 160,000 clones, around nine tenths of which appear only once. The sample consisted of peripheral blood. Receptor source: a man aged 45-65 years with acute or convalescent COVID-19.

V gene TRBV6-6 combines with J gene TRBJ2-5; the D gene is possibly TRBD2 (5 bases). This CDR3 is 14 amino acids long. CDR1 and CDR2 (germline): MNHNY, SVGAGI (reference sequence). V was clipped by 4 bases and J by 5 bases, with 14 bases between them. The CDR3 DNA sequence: TGTGCCAGCAGTTCGTCAGGACTTCGGGAGACCCAGTACTTC. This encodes CASSSSGLRETQYF.

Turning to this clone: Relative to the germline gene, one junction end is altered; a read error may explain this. Here the CDR3 DNA reads TGTGCCAGCAACCAACAACTCGGGGAGACCCAGTACTTC. The encoded protein is CASNQQLGETQYF. V gene TRBV14 combines with J gene TRBJ2-5; D is undetermined. This CDR3 is built from 13 residues. The germline CDR1 and CDR2 sequences are SGHDN and FVKESK.

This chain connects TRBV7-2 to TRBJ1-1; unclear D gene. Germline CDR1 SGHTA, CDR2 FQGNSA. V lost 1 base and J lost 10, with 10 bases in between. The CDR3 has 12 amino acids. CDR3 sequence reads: CASSLVSGGAFF. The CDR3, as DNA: TGTGCCAGCAGCTTAGTTAGTGGTGGAGCTTTCTTT.

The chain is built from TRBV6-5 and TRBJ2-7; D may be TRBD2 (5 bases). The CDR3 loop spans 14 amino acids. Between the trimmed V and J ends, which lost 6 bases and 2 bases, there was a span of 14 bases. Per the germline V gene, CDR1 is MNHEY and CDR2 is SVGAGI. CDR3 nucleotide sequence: TGTGCCAGCAGCTTCGACGGAGGCCCCTACGAGCAGTACTTC. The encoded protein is CASSFDGGPYEQYF.

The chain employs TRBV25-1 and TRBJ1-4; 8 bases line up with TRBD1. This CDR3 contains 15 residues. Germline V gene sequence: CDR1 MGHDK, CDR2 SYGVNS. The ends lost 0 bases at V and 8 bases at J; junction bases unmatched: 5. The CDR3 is CASSEYGSGGEKLFF. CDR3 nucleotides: TGTGCCAGCAGTGAATATGGGTCAGGGGGCGAAAAACTGTTTTTT.

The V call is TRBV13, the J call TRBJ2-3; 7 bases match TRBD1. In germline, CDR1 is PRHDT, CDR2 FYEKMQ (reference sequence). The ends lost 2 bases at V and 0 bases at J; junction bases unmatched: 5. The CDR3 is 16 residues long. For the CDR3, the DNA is TGTGCCAGCAGCTTAAAGGGGGCCCATAGCACAGATACGCAGTATTTT. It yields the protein CASSLKGAHSTDTQYF.

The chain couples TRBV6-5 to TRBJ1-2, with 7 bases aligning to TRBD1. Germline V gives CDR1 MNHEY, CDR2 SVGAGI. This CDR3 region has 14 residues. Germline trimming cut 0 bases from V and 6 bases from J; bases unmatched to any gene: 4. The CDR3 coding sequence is TGTGCCAGCAGTTACTCTGACAGGGCCGATGGCTACACCTTC. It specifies CASSYSDRADGYTF.

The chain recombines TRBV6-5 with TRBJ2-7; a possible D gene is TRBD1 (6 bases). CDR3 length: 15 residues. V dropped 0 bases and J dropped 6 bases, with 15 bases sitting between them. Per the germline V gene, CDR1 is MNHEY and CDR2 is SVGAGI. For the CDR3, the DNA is TGTGCCAGCAGTTACTCTGGGGGCCTGGCGGGCGAGCAGTACTTC. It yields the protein CASSYSGGLAGEQYF.

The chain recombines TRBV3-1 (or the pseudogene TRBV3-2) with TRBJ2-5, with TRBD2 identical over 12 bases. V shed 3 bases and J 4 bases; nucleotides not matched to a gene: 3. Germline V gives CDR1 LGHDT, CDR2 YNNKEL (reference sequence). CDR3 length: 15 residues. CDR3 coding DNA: TGTGCCAGCAGCCACCCGGGACTAGCGGGAGAGACCCAGTACTTC. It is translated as CASSHPGLAGETQYF.

CDR3 in amino acids: CASRVMGRTSGSMEGELFF. The DNA of the CDR3 is TGTGCCAGCAGAGTGATGGGGAGGACTAGCGGGAGTATGGAGGGGGAGCTGTTTTTT. The chain carries TRBV6-4 and TRBJ2-2, with 13 bases matching TRBD2. This CDR3 has 19 amino acids. V was pared by 6 bases and J by 8 bases, with 18 bases of the junction left unmatched. From germline, CDR1 is MRHNA and CDR2 SNTAGT.

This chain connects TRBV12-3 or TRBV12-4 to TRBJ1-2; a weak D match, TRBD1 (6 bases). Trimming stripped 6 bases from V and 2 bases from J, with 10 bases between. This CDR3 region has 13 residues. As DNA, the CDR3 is TGTGCCAGCAGACCCACAGGGAACTATGGCTACACCTTC. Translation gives CASRPTGNYGYTF.

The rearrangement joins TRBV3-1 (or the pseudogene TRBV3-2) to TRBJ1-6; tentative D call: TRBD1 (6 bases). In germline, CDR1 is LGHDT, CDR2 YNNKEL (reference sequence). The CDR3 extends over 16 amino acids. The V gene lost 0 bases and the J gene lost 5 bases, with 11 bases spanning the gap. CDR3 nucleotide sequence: TGTGCCAGCAGCCAAGATGCAGGGGCTGATAATTCACCCCTCCACTTT. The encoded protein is CASSQDAGADNSPLHF.

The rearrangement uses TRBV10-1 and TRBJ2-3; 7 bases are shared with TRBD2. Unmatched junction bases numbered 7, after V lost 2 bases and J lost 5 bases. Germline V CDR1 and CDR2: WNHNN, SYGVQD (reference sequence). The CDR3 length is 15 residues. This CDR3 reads CASSEAGAAGDTQYF. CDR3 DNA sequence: TGCGCCAGCAGTGAGGCGGGAGCCGCTGGAGATACGCAGTATTTT.

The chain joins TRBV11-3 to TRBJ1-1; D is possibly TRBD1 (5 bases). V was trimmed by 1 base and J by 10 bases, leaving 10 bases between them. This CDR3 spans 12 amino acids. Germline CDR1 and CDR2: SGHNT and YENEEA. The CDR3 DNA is TGTGCCAGCAGCTTAGCCAAGGGGCGAGCTTTCTTT. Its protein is CASSLAKGRAFF.

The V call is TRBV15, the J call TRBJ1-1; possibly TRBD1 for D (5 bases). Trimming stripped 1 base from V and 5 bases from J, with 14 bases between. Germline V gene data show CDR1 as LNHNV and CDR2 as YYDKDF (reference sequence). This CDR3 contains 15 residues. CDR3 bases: TGTGCCACCAGCAGAGCCCTAAGCCAGGGAACTGAAGCTTTCTTT. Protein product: CATSRALSQGTEAFF.